Below are 2 T cell receptor beta chains sequenced from a single sample in a study of CD8 T cells in ankylosing spondylitis. Via MiXCR, TCRdb re-called the 5' RACE reads, giving one row per CDR3 protein. This table has about 170,000 distinct CDR3 sequences, around 17% appearing once. The sample comprised blood, either unsorted or a sorted T cell fraction (not recorded which). Receptors were obtained from a male donor with ankylosing spondylitis or in good health (not recorded which).

This clonotype occurred many times. This chain links TRBV6-1 with TRBJ2-3, with D possibly being TRBD1 (6 bases). The CDR3 is 16 residues long. The V and J ends lost 2 bases and 2 bases respectively, with 14 bases between them. The germline V gene has CDR1 MNHNS and CDR2 SASEGT. The CDR3 protein is CASSEPSGALTDTQYF. The DNA for the CDR3 is TGTGCCAGCAGTGAACCTTCAGGGGCCCTCACAGATACGCAGTATTTT.

The sample holds many counts of this clonotype. The rearrangement joins TRBV7-9 to TRBJ2-2; D remains unclear. The CDR3 runs 14 residues. Germline-derived CDR1 and CDR2 are SEHNR and FQNEAQ (reference sequence). V gave up 3 bases and J gave up 0 bases, with 5 bases separating them. The CDR3 loop is CASSLDANTGELFF. CDR3 nucleotides: TGTGCCAGCAGCTTGGATGCGAACACCGGGGAGCTGTTTTTT.